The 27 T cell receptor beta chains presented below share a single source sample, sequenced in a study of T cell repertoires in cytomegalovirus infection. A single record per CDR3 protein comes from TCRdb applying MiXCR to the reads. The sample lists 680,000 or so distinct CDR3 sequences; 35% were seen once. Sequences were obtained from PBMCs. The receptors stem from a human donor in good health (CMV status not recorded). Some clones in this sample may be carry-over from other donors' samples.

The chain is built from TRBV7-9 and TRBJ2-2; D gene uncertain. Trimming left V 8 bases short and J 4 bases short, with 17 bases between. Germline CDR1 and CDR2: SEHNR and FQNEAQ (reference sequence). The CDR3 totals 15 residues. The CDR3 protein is CASPRSNAVTGELFF. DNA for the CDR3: TGTGCCAGCCCGCGGTCGAATGCGGTCACCGGGGAGCTGTTTTTT.

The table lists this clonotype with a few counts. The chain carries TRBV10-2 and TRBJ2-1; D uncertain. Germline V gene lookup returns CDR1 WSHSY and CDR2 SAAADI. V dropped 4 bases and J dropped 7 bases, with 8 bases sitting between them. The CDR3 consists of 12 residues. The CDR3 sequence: CASSAVTNEQFF. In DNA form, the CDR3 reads TGCGCCAGCAGTGCGGTCACTAATGAGCAGTTCTTC.

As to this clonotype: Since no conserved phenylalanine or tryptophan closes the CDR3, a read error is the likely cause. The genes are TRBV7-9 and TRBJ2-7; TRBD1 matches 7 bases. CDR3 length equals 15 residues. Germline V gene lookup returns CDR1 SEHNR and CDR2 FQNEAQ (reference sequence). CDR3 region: CASSSTGFKTYVQYL. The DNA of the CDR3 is TGTGCCAGCAGCTCGACAGGGTTTAAGACCTACGTGCAGTACTTA.

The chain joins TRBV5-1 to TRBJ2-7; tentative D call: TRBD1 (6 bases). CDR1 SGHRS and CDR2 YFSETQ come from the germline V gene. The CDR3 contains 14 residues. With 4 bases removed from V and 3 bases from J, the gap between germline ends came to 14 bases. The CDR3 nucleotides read TGCGCCAGCAGCCCCCAGGGGACGGACTACGAGCAGTACTTC. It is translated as CASSPQGTDYEQYF.

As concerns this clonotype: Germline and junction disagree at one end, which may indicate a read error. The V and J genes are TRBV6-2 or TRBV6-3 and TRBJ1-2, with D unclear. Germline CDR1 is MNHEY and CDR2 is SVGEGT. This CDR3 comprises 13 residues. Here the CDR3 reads CASSPGPYCDYNF. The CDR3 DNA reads TGTGCCAGCAGCCCCGGGCCATATTGTGACTACAACTTC.

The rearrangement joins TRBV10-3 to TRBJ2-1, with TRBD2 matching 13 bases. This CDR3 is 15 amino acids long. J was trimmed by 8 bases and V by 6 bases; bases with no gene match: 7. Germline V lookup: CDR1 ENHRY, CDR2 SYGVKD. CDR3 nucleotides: TGTGCCATCAGACTAGCGGGAGGGCCGTCCTATGAGCAGTTCTTC. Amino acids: CAIRLAGGPSYEQFF.

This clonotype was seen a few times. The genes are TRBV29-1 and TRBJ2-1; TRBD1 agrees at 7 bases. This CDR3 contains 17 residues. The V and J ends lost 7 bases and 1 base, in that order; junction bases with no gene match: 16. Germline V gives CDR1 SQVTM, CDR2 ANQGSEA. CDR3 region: CSGARKSRGLSYNEQFF. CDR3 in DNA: TGCAGCGGCGCTAGGAAATCGAGGGGGCTATCCTACAATGAGCAGTTCTTC.

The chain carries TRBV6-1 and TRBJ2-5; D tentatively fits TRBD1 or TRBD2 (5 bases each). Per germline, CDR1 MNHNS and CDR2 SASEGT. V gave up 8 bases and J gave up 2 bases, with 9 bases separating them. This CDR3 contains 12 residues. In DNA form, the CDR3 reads TGTGCCAGCTTGAGGGGTCAAGAGACCCAGTACTTC. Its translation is CASLRGQETQYF.

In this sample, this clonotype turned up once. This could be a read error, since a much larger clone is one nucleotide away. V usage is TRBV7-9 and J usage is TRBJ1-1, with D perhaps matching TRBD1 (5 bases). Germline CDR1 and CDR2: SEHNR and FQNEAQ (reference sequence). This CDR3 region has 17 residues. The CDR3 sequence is CASSLEGTIGLNTEACF. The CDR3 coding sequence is TGTGCCAGCAGCTTAGAAGGGACGATAGGACTGAACACTGAAGCTTGCTTT.

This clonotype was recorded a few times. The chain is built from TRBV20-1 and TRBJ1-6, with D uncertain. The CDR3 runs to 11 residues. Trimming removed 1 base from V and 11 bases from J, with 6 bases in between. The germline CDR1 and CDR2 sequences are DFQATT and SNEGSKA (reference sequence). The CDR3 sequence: CSARVITPLHF. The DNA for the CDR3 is TGCAGTGCTAGAGTTATTACACCCCTCCACTTT.

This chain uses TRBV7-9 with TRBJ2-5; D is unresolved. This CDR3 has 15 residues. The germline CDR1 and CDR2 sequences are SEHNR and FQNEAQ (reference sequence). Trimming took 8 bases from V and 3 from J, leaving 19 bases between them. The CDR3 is CASQHPAAAKETQYF. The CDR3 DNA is TGTGCCAGCCAGCACCCGGCCGCGGCGAAAGAGACCCAGTACTTC.

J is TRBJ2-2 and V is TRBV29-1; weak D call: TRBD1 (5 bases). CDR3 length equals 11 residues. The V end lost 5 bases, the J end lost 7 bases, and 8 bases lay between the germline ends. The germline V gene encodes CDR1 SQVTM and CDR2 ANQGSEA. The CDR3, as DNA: TGCAGCGTTTTACAGGACGGGGAGCTGTTTTTT. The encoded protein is CSVLQDGELFF.

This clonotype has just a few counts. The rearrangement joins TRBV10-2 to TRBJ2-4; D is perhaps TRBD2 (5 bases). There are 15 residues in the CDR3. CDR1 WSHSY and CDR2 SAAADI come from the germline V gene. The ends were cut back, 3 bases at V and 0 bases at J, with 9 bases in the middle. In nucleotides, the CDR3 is TGCGCCAGCAGTGAATCCGGGGTAGCCAAAAACATTCAGTACTTC. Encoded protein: CASSESGVAKNIQYF.

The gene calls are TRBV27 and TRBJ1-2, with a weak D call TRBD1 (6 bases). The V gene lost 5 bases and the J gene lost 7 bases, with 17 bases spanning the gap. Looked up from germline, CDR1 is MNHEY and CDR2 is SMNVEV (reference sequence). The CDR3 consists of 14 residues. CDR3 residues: CASSVSTGKGGYTF. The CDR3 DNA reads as TGTGCCAGCAGTGTCTCAACAGGGAAAGGTGGCTACACCTTC.

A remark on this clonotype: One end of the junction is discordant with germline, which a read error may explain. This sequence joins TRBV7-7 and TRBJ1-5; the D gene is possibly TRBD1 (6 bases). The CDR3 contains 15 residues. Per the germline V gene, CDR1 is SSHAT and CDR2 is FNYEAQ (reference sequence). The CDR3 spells CASSLGGPGNQPQHF. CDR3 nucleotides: TGTGCTAGCAGCTTAGGGGGACCGGGCAATCAGCCCCAGCATTTT. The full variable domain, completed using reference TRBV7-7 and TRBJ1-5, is GAGVSQSPRYKVTKRGQDVTLRCDPISSHATLYWYQQALGQGPEFLTYFNYEAQPDKSGLPSDRFSAERPEGSISTLTIQRTEQRDSAMYRCASSLGGPGNQPQHFGDGTRLSIL.

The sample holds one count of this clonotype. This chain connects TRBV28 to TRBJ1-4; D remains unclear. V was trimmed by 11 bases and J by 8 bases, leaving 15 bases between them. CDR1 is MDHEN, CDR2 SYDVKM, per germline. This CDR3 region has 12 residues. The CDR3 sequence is CAVRGLGEKLFF. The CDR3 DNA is TGTGCCGTCCGCGGCCTTGGGGAAAAACTGTTTTTT. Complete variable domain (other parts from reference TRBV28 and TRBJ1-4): DVKVTQSSRYLVKRTGEKVFLECVQDMDHENMFWYRQDPGLGLRLIYFSYDVKMKEKGDIPEGYSVSREKKERFSLILESASTNQTSMYLCAVRGLGEKLFFGSGTQLSVL.

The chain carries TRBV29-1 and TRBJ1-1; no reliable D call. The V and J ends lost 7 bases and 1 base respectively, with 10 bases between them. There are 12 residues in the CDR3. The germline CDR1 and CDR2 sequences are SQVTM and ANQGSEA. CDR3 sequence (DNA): TGCAGCGGTGGGGATCCGAACACTGAAGCTTTCTTT. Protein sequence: CSGGDPNTEAFF.

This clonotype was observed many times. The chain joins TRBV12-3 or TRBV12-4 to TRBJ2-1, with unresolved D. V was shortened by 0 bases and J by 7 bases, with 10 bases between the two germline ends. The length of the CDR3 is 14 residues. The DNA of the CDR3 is TGTGCCAGCAGTTTAGCGCGGACGGAGAATGAGCAGTTCTTC. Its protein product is CASSLARTENEQFF.

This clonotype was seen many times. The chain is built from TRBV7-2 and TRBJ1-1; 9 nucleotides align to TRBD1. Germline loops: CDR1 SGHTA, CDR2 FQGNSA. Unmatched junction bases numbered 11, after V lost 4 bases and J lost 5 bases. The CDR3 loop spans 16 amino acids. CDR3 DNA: TGTGCCAGCAGCTCGATGGAGACAGGGGGAAGGACTGAAGCTTTCTTT. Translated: CASSSMETGGRTEAFF.

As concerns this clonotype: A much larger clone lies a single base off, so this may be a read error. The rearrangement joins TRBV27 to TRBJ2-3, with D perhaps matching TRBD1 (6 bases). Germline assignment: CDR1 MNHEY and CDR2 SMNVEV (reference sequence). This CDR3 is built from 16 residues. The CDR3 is CASSFVRQAGTDTKYF. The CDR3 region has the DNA TGTGCCAGCAGTTTCGTCAGACAGGCGGGCACAGATACGAAGTATTTT.

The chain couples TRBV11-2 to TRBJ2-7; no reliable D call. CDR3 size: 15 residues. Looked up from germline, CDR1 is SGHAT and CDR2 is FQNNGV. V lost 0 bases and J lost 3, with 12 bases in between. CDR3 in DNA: TGTGCCAGCAGCTTAGATCCGACAATTTTCTACGAGCAGTACTTC. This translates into CASSLDPTIFYEQYF.

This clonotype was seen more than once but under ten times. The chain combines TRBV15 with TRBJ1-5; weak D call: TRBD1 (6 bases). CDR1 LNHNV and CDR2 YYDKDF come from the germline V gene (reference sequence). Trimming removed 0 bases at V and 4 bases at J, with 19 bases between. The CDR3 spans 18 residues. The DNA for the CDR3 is TGTGCCACCAGCAGAGAAAGGGGGACCCCAAACTTAAATCAGCCCCAGCATTTT. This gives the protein CATSRERGTPNLNQPQHF.

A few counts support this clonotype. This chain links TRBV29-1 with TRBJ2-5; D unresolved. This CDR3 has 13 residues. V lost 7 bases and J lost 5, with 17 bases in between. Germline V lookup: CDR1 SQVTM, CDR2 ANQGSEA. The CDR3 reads CSAEVTRRETQYF. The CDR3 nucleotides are TGCAGCGCCGAGGTAACCCGGCGGGAGACCCAGTACTTC.

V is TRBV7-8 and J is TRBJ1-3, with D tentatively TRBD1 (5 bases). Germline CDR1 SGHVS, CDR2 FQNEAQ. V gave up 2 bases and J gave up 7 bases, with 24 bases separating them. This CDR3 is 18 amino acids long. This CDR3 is CASSLYSRQGISSNTIYF. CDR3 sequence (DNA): TGTGCCAGCAGCTTATATAGTCGGCAGGGTATATCGTCGAACACCATATATTTT.

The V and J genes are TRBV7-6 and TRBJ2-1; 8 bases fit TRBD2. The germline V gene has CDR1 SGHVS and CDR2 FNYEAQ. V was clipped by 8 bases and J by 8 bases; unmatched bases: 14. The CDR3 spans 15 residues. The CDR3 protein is CASGTWSGRGDEQFF. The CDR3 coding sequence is TGTGCCAGCGGGACCTGGAGCGGGAGAGGAGATGAGCAGTTCTTC.

The CDR3 DNA is TGTGCCAGCAGACGGGACAGGGCACTGGGTGAGCAGTTCTTC. This codes for CASRRDRALGEQFF. The V call is TRBV6-2 or TRBV6-3, the J call TRBJ2-1; 9 nucleotides line up with TRBD1. Germline V gene data show CDR1 as MNHEY and CDR2 as SVGEGT. The CDR3 is 14 residues long. V shed 6 bases, J shed 9 bases, and the junction held 9 bases outside the gene matches.

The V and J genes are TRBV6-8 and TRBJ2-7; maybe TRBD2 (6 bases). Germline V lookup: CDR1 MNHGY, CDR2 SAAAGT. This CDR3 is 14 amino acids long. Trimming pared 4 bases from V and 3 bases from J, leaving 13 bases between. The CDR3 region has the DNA TGTGCCAGCAGTTCTGGTCCCGGGGGCTACGAGCAGTACTTC. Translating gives CASSSGPGGYEQYF.